Listed below are T cell receptor beta chains from one sample, sequenced in a study of blood T cell repertoires in COVID-19. The repertoire was sequenced with immunoSEQ multiplex PCR; TCRdb's copy has only in-frame clones and lacks some. The table has some 320,000 clones, under 90% seen once. Sample: PBMCs or T cells enriched from blood (not recorded which). All receptors derive from a man in his 60s who had recovered from COVID-19. The CDR3 runs from the conserved cysteine through the conserved F or W. A D gene is named only where the DNA matches it firmly. The size entry is marked missing in some rows and otherwise reads once, few, many or a size class.

DNA,CDR3,V,D,size,J
TGTGCCAGTAGGCGTCAGGGGGCCCAGTTCTTC,CASRRQGAQFF,TRBV19,TRBD1,-,TRBJ2-1
TGTGCCAGCAGTACCCAAAGACAGACCTATGGCTACACCTTC,CASSTQRQTYGYTF,TRBV28,-,once,TRBJ1-2
TGTGCCACCAGTGATCTAGAAGCTAGTTTGGATACGCAGTATTTT,CATSDLEASLDTQYF,TRBV24-1,-,-,TRBJ2-3
TGTGCCAGCAGCTCGGGACAGAGCCAAGAGACCCAGTACTTC,CASSSGQSQETQYF,TRBV6-5,TRBD1,-,TRBJ2-5
TGTGCCAGTAGTGCGAGTGTCTCCTACGAGCAGTACTTC,CASSASVSYEQYF,TRBV19,-,-,TRBJ2-7
TGCGCCAGCAGTCGTCAGGGGGCCGGCACTGAAGCTTTCTTT,CASSRQGAGTEAFF,TRBV5-1,TRBD1,-,TRBJ1-1
TGCGCCAGCAGCTTGGTGACTAGCGGGAGGGCCGGAGAGACCCAGTACTTC,CASSLVTSGRAGETQYF,TRBV5-1,TRBD2,-,TRBJ2-5
TGCGCCAGCAGCTCCGGGACTCGTACCTACAATGAGCAGTTCTTC,CASSSGTRTYNEQFF,TRBV5-1,-,few,TRBJ2-1
TGTGCCAGCCGCCGAGAGTCCAATGAGCAGTTCTTC,CASRRESNEQFF,TRBV2,-,-,TRBJ2-1
TGTGCCAGCAGCTTAACAGGTGGACTAGCCCAAGAGACCCAGTACTTC,CASSLTGGLAQETQYF,TRBV7-3,TRBD2,once,TRBJ2-5
TGTGCCAGCAGTTATCCGCACTTCAATTCACCCCTCCACTTT,CASSYPHFNSPLHF,TRBV27,-,-,TRBJ1-6
TGTGCCAGCAGTTTACAGGGCGCTGGCTACACCTTC,CASSLQGAGYTF,TRBV6-6,-,-,TRBJ1-2
TGTGCCAGCAGCCCCCGCATGGAGCGGGCCCTCCTCTTC,CASSPRMERALLF,TRBV7-2,-,-,TRBJ2-1
TGTGCCAGCAGTTTAGTTCCAGCGGAGCTCTACGAGCAGTACTTC,CASSLVPAELYEQYF,TRBV28,-,-,TRBJ2-7
TGTGCCATCAGTGAACAGGGTGGCACCGGGGAGCTGTTTTTT,CAISEQGGTGELFF,TRBV10-3,-,-,TRBJ2-2
TGTGCCAGCAGTAGAGGGGGCCAGGTGGAGACCCAGTACTTC,CASSRGGQVETQYF,TRBV11-2,TRBD1,once,TRBJ2-5
TGTGCCAGCAGTCGCCGGGACAGGGAAGAGACCCAGTACTTC,CASSRRDREETQYF,TRBV28,TRBD1,-,TRBJ2-5
TGCGCCAGCAGCTTAGCTGCTATCTACGAGCAGTACTTC,CASSLAAIYEQYF,TRBV5-1,-,-,TRBJ2-7
TGTGCCAGTAGTATAGCTACAGGTTTGTCCTACAATGAGCAGTTCTTC,CASSIATGLSYNEQFF,TRBV19,-,-,TRBJ2-1
TGTGCCAGCAGTTACTCTTCCGGGAGGGACGAGCAGTACTTC,CASSYSSGRDEQYF,TRBV6-5,TRBD2,-,TRBJ2-7
TGTGCCAGCAGCTACTACGTGGACAGGGGAGGCTACACCTTC,CASSYYVDRGGYTF,TRBV7-2,TRBD1,-,TRBJ1-2
TGTGCCAGCAGCTTGGTTTGGGGGAGGAGCACAGATACGCAGTATTTT,CASSLVWGRSTDTQYF,TRBV11-2,-,-,TRBJ2-3
TGTGCCAGCAGCGCGACTAGCGGGGGATATAATGAGCAGTTCTTC,CASSATSGGYNEQFF,TRBV9,TRBD2,-,TRBJ2-1
TGTGCCAGCAGTGGGGGACAGGGTTCCTACAATGAGCAGTTCTTC,CASSGGQGSYNEQFF,TRBV2,TRBD1,-,TRBJ2-1
TGTGCCAGCAGTTACTCAGGACAGGCCTCCTACGAGCAGTACTTC,CASSYSGQASYEQYF,TRBV6-5,TRBD1,-,TRBJ2-7
TGCAGCGTTGTGGGGGGAGGGAGTTGGGAGACCCAGTACTTC,CSVVGGGSWETQYF,TRBV29-1,TRBD2,-,TRBJ2-5
TGTGCCAGCAGCTCCTCCCTAGCTCCGCACACCGGGGAGCTGTTTTTT,CASSSSLAPHTGELFF,TRBV7-2,-,-,TRBJ2-2
TGCGCCAGCTTCGGGGACAGCTACGAGCAGTACTTC,CASFGDSYEQYF,TRBV10-2,TRBD1,-,TRBJ2-7
TGCAGCGTTGAAAGGCTCGCCCCTCGGGGAGAGCAGTTCTTC,CSVERLAPRGEQFF,TRBV29-1,-,-,TRBJ2-1
TGCGCCAGCGCACGGGGGCCCGGACAGGTATATGGCTACACCTTC,CASARGPGQVYGYTF,TRBV4-3,TRBD1,-,TRBJ1-2
TGTGCCAGCAGCTCCGCGGCGGGACAGCCGATCTACGAGCAGTACTTC,CASSSAAGQPIYEQYF,TRBV7-8,-,-,TRBJ2-7
TGCGCCAGCAGCTTGGACAGGGCCAAAAACATTCAGTACTTC,CASSLDRAKNIQYF,TRBV5-1,-,-,TRBJ2-4
TGTGCCAGCAGCCAAGGTGGAGGACCCCGGGATCAGCCCCAGCATTTT,CASSQGGGPRDQPQHF,TRBV3-1/TRBV3-2,-,-,TRBJ1-5
TGTGCCAGTAGTATCTCGGGGCAGGGGTTTCAGCCCCAGCATTTT,CASSISGQGFQPQHF,TRBV19,-,-,TRBJ1-5
TGTGCCAGCAGCCAAGGACAGGGATCCTACGAGCAGTACTTC,CASSQGQGSYEQYF,TRBV3-1/TRBV3-2,TRBD1,-,TRBJ2-7
TGTGCCAGCAGCTTCGGACAGGGAGGTGAAAAACTGTTTTTT,CASSFGQGGEKLFF,TRBV11-1,TRBD1,-,TRBJ1-4
TGTGCCAGCAGTTACAATCGGAGGGTGAGACTAGGCTACACCTTC,CASSYNRRVRLGYTF,TRBV27,-,-,TRBJ1-2
TGTGCCAGCAGTTTATGGCCAGACAGGGGGATCCGCTCCTATAATTCACCCCTCCACTTT,CASSLWPDRGIRSYNSPLHF,TRBV28,TRBD1,-,TRBJ1-6
TGTGCCAGCAGCGCCACGAGACAGGGACACCAAGAGACCCAGTACTTC,CASSATRQGHQETQYF,TRBV9,TRBD1,-,TRBJ2-5
TGTGCCAGCACCTCCGGGGTTTTGACTCCGGTCGAGCAGTACTTC,CASTSGVLTPVEQYF,TRBV28,-,-,TRBJ2-7